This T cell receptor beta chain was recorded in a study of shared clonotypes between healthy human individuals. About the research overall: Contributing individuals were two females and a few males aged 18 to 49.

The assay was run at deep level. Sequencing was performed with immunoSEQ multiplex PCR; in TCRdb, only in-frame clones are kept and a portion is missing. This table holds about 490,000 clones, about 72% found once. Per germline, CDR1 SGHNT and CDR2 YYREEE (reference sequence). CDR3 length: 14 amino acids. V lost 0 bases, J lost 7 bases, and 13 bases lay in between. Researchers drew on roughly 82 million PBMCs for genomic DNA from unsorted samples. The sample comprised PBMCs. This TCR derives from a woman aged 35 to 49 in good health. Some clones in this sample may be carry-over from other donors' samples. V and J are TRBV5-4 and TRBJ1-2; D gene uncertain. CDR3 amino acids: CASSLAGRQGGYTF. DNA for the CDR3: TGTGCCAGCAGCTTGGCCGGCAGGCAAGGTGGCTACACCTTC.